The 20 T cell receptor beta chains listed next were all sequenced from one sample in a study of neurological immune-mediated disorders. TCRdb re-analysed the 5' RACE reads in MiXCR, keeping a single row per CDR3 protein. The table shows more than 45,000 distinct CDR3 sequences, with 10% to 12% occurring only once. The material sequenced was PBMCs. The source of these receptors is a man aged 60-69 years in good health.

The V gene is TRBV30, the J gene TRBJ2-2; D is possibly TRBD1 (5 bases). Germline loops: CDR1 GTSNPN, CDR2 SVGIG (reference sequence). V lost 1 base and J 1 base, leaving 10 bases between the germline ends. The CDR3 extends over 15 amino acids. DNA for the CDR3: TGTGCCTGGAGTGGCGGACATGGGAACACCGGGGAGCTGTTTTTT. This translates into CAWSGGHGNTGELFF.

This clonotype has a count of ten or more. The chain couples TRBV27 to TRBJ2-3; D gene uncertain. Germline V lookup: CDR1 MNHEY, CDR2 SMNVEV (reference sequence). V was trimmed by 0 bases and J by 3 bases, leaving 13 bases between them. This CDR3 comprises 16 residues. This CDR3 is CASSLSRVVATDTQYF. The CDR3 DNA sequence: TGTGCCAGCAGTTTATCTCGCGTTGTCGCGACAGATACGCAGTATTTT.

There are many counts of this clonotype. The rearrangement links TRBV7-2 to TRBJ1-6; D is unclear. The CDR3 has 14 amino acids. Trimming shortened V by 3 bases and J by 7 bases, and 10 bases separated the two germline ends. Per the germline V gene, CDR1 is SGHTA and CDR2 is FQGNSA. Here the CDR3 DNA reads TGTGCCAGCAGCTTGAGGCGGGAAAATTCACCCCTCCACTTT. It encodes CASSLRRENSPLHF. Variable domain in full (rest from reference TRBV7-2 and TRBJ1-6): GAGVSQSPSNKVTEKGKDVELRCDPISGHTALYWYRQSLGQGLEFLIYFQGNSAPDKSGLPSDRFSAERTGGSVSTLTIQRTQQEDSAVYLCASSLRRENSPLHFGNGTRLTVT.

This clonotype was detected many times. V usage is TRBV5-1 and J usage is TRBJ2-1, with D maybe TRBD2 (6 bases). CDR1 and CDR2 from the germline V gene are SGHRS and YFSETQ. This CDR3 region has 16 residues. Trimming removed 0 bases at V and 1 base at J, with 11 bases between. CDR3 sequence reads: CASSLGGTGSYNEQFF. The CDR3, as DNA: TGCGCCAGCAGCTTGGGCGGGACGGGATCCTACAATGAGCAGTTCTTC.

This clonotype appeared a few times. V usage is TRBV7-2 and J usage is TRBJ1-5, with D hard to call. CDR1 and CDR2 from the germline V gene are SGHTA and FQGNSA. The CDR3 loop spans 15 amino acids. Trimming left V 2 bases short and J 2 bases short, with 10 bases between. This CDR3 is CASSLTKVGNQPQHF. The CDR3 nucleotides read TGTGCCAGCAGCTTAACGAAAGTAGGCAATCAGCCCCAGCATTTT.

This clonotype has a count of ten or more. CDR3 loop: CASSVAPTYSTDTQYF. CDR3 nucleotide sequence: TGTGCCAGCAGCGTAGCTCCGACTTATAGCACAGATACGCAGTATTTT. The chain has TRBV9 and TRBJ2-3; D ambiguous. Germline values: CDR1 SGDLS, CDR2 YYNGEE. V was shortened by 0 bases and J by 0 bases, with 11 bases between the two germline ends. The length of the CDR3 is 16 residues.

At least ten counts were recorded for this clonotype. The V and J genes are TRBV5-1 and TRBJ1-1; D not resolved. Germline values: CDR1 SGHRS, CDR2 YFSETQ. This CDR3 region has 15 residues. Deletions cut 4 bases from V and 0 bases from J, with 13 bases between. In nucleotides, the CDR3 is TGCGCCAGCAGCCCCCTGACGGATATGAACACTGAAGCTTTCTTT. Translated: CASSPLTDMNTEAFF.

In this sample, this clonotype turned up many times. Here the CDR3 reads CASSHLTGNYEQYF. The CDR3 region has the DNA TGTGCCAGCAGCCACTTGACGGGTAACTACGAGCAGTACTTC. The genes are TRBV7-9 and TRBJ2-7, with D hard to call. The length of the CDR3 is 14 residues. Trimming left V 5 bases short and J 3 bases short, with 14 bases between. Germline V gives CDR1 SEHNR, CDR2 FQNEAQ (reference sequence). Using reference TRBV7-9 and TRBJ2-7 for the parts outside the CDR3, the full variable domain is DTGVSQNPRHKITKRGQNVTFRCDPISEHNRLYWYRQTLGQGPEFLTYFQNEAQLEKSRLLSDRFSAERPKGSFSTLEIQRTEQGDSAMYLCASSHLTGNYEQYFGPGTRLTVT.

This clonotype was recorded at least ten times. The chain recombines TRBV5-1 with TRBJ1-2, with TRBD1 identical over 7 bases. Germline CDR1 SGHRS, CDR2 YFSETQ. CDR3 size: 17 residues. The V and J ends lost 0 bases and 0 bases, in that order; junction bases with no gene match: 8. The CDR3 DNA reads TGCGCCAGCAGCTTGGCTCCTTCCGGGACAGCTAACTATGGCTACACCTTC. This sequence encodes CASSLAPSGTANYGYTF.

At least ten counts were recorded for this clonotype. V usage is TRBV4-3 and J usage is TRBJ2-4, with a possible D match to TRBD1 (6 bases). Germline CDR1 and CDR2: LGHNA and YSLEER. The CDR3 spans 16 residues. Trimming stripped 2 bases from V and 0 bases from J, with 11 bases between. CDR3 residues: CASSQSQGLAKNIQYF. In DNA, the CDR3 is TGCGCCAGCAGCCAATCACAGGGTCTAGCCAAAAACATTCAGTACTTC.

This clonotype came up many times. The chain combines TRBV9 with TRBJ2-3, with TRBD1 as a possible D gene (6 bases). Germline-derived CDR1 and CDR2 are SGDLS and YYNGEE. This CDR3 is 14 amino acids long. With 3 bases removed from V and 4 bases from J, the gap between germline ends came to 12 bases. The CDR3 region is CASSAEQGSDTQYF. The DNA for the CDR3 is TGTGCCAGCAGCGCCGAGCAGGGGTCAGATACGCAGTATTTT.

The table lists this clonotype with many counts. The rearrangement uses TRBV2 and TRBJ2-3; D perhaps matches TRBD2 (5 bases). The CDR3 sequence is 14 residues long. The V gene lost 7 bases and the J gene lost 2 bases, with 13 bases spanning the gap. The germline V gene encodes CDR1 SNHLY and CDR2 FYNNEI. The CDR3 DNA follows: TGTGCCAGCATTGTCGGGGAATTCACAGATACGCAGTATTTT. It yields the protein CASIVGEFTDTQYF.

This clonotype has a count of ten or more. This chain uses TRBV9 with TRBJ1-2, with 7 nucleotides matching TRBD1. Germline V lookup: CDR1 SGDLS, CDR2 YYNGEE. V shed 0 bases, J shed 4 bases, and the junction held 0 bases outside the gene matches. The CDR3 has 13 residues. The CDR3 protein is CASSVGQGYGYTF. CDR3 nucleotide sequence: TGTGCCAGCAGCGTAGGACAGGGCTATGGCTACACCTTC.

This clonotype has ten or more counts. The rearrangement links TRBV7-9 to TRBJ1-6; D is unclear. Germline V gene data show CDR1 as SEHNR and CDR2 as FQNEAQ (reference sequence). This CDR3 has 14 amino acids. V was shortened by 2 bases and J by 7 bases, with 9 bases between the two germline ends. CDR3 sequence reads: CASSLTLRNSPLHF. The CDR3 coding sequence is TGTGCCAGCAGCTTAACTTTGAGAAATTCACCCCTCCACTTT. Combining the CDR3 with reference TRBV7-9 and TRBJ1-6 gives the whole variable domain DTGVSQNPRHKITKRGQNVTFRCDPISEHNRLYWYRQTLGQGPEFLTYFQNEAQLEKSRLLSDRFSAERPKGSFSTLEIQRTEQGDSAMYLCASSLTLRNSPLHFGNGTRLTVT.

This clonotype was seen at least ten times. The V call is TRBV29-1, the J call TRBJ2-5; the match to TRBD2 covers 11 bases. V trimming: 6 bases; J trimming: 7 bases; junction bases outside the gene matches: 13. CDR3 length: 15 amino acids. The V gene's germline CDR1 is SQVTM and CDR2 ANQGSEA. The CDR3 sequence: CSVPFSGGAIGTQYF. CDR3 DNA sequence: TGCAGCGTCCCCTTTAGCGGGGGGGCGATCGGGACCCAGTACTTC.

The CDR3: CASSLTAWTDEQYF. The CDR3 DNA follows: TGCGCCAGCAGCTTAACGGCATGGACGGACGAGCAGTACTTC. The chain combines TRBV5-1 with TRBJ2-7; D call uncertain. The ends were cut back, 2 bases at V and 5 bases at J, with 14 bases in the middle. From germline, CDR1 is SGHRS and CDR2 YFSETQ. This CDR3 spans 14 amino acids.

This clonotype was recorded at least ten times. The chain has TRBV6-5 and TRBJ1-1; D uncertain. The CDR3 has 13 residues. Trimming cost V 7 bases and J 1 base, with 10 bases left between them. CDR1 is MNHEY, CDR2 SVGAGI, per germline. The CDR3 DNA reads as TGTGCCAGCACCTCAGAGCCGAACACTGAAGCTTTCTTT. Translation gives CASTSEPNTEAFF.

This clonotype was observed many times. V gene TRBV28 combines with J gene TRBJ2-5; possible D gene TRBD1, 6 bases. Trimming took off 5 bases at V and 10 bases at J, with 17 bases between the two ends. CDR1 and CDR2 from the germline V gene are MDHEN and SYDVKM. This CDR3 is 13 amino acids long. The DNA of the CDR3 is TGTGCCAGCAGTGGGCCAGGGGCCGGGGACCAGTACTTC. Translated, it gives CASSGPGAGDQYF.

This clonotype occurred many times. Written as DNA, the CDR3 is TGCAGTGCGCCGACCCTCTACGAGCAGTACTTC. Translated, it gives CSAPTLYEQYF. The chain has TRBV20-1 and TRBJ2-7; D uncertain. The V and J ends lost 6 bases and 3 bases respectively, with 9 bases between them. The CDR3 covers 11 residues. Per germline, CDR1 DFQATT and CDR2 SNEGSKA (reference sequence).

A few counts support this clonotype. The J gene is TRBJ1-1, the V gene TRBV27; possible D gene TRBD1, 5 bases. Germline V CDR1 and CDR2: MNHEY, SMNVEV (reference sequence). The CDR3 spans 15 residues. V lost 4 bases to trimming and J lost 4 bases, with 16 bases between them. The CDR3 here is CASSWEQALGTEAFF. The CDR3 DNA follows: TGTGCCAGCAGTTGGGAACAGGCCCTGGGCACTGAAGCTTTCTTT.